This paragraph covers one TCR beta chain sequence. This record belongs to a study of blood T cell repertoires in COVID-19. The CDR3 covers 12 residues. Trimming removed 4 bases at V and 4 bases at J, with 7 bases between. Per the study methods: Scientists estimated how many nucleated cells there were by amplifying reference gene primers. The data were produced by immunoSEQ multiplex PCR, yet TCRdb's version contains in-frame clones alone and is incomplete. That table supplies the V and J calls and clone size; D and trimming were determined from the DNA. The sample consists of some 170,000 clones, over 80% of them appearing once.

The V call is TRBV12-3 or TRBV12-4, the J call TRBJ1-1, with D unresolved. This TCR was sampled from an older woman who had recovered from COVID-19. Sequencing was carried out using peripheral blood. In nucleotides, the CDR3 is TGTGCCAGCAGTTCGGGGAGCACTGAAGCTTTCTTT. Translating it yields CASSSGSTEAFF.